A single sample is the source of the 17 T cell receptor beta chains below, sequenced in a study of shared clonotypes between healthy human individuals. Clones were sequenced by immunoSEQ multiplex PCR, and TCRdb holds only the in-frame ones, with some missing. The sample consists of 1.5 million to 1.9 million clones, 95% to 99% of them appearing once. Input material: naive CD4+ T cells sorted from blood. Subset of the sample: CD45RA+ positively selected. The source is a man younger than 45 in good health.

The chain combines TRBV5-4 with TRBJ1-2; 8 nucleotides align to TRBD1. Unmatched junction bases numbered 8, after V lost 4 bases and J lost 3 bases. The CDR3 loop spans 15 amino acids. Per germline, CDR1 SGHNT and CDR2 YYREEE (reference sequence). CDR3 DNA: TGTGCCAGCAGCCCACGACAGGGGCTTGACTATGGCTACACCTTC. The encoded protein is CASSPRQGLDYGYTF.

The chain joins TRBV7-8 to TRBJ1-1; a weak D match, TRBD1 (5 bases). Germline lookup yields CDR1 SGHVS and CDR2 FQNEAQ. The CDR3 totals 13 residues. The V and J ends lost 2 bases and 5 bases respectively, with 9 bases between them. DNA for the CDR3: TGTGCCAGCAGCTTACAGGGACGGACTGAAGCTTTCTTT. It encodes CASSLQGRTEAFF.

The rearrangement uses TRBV7-2 and TRBJ1-5; D might be TRBD1 (5 bases). V was shortened by 3 bases and J by 0 bases, with 9 bases between the two germline ends. This CDR3 is built from 15 residues. The germline CDR1 and CDR2 sequences are SGHTA and FQGNSA. The chain's CDR3 is CASSFFGGSNQPQHF. CDR3 nucleotides: TGTGCCAGCAGCTTCTTTGGGGGTAGCAATCAGCCCCAGCATTTT. The whole variable domain, filled in from reference TRBV7-2 and TRBJ1-5, reads GAGVSQSPSNKVTEKGKDVELRCDPISGHTALYWYRQSLGQGLEFLIYFQGNSAPDKSGLPSDRFSAERTGGSVSTLTIQRTQQEDSAVYLCASSFFGGSNQPQHFGDGTRLSIL.

The rearrangement links TRBV18 to TRBJ2-1; 13 nucleotides match TRBD2. CDR1 is KGHSH and CDR2 is LQKENI in the germline V gene. The CDR3 is 17 residues long. After removal of 3 bases from V and 0 bases from J, the junction contained 2 bases not matched to a gene. Written as DNA, the CDR3 is TGTGCCAGCTCACCCGGACTAGCGGGAGTCTCCTACAATGAGCAGTTCTTC. This sequence encodes CASSPGLAGVSYNEQFF.

This chain connects TRBV14 to TRBJ1-1; TRBD1 matches 10 bases. V dropped 4 bases and J dropped 5; count of bases not matched to a gene: 7. Germline CDR1 is SGHDN and CDR2 is FVKESK. The CDR3 spans 15 residues. CDR3 DNA sequence: TGTGCCAGCAGCCCCGACAGGGGGCTGTATACTGAAGCTTTCTTT. Translated: CASSPDRGLYTEAFF.

The chain couples TRBV7-2 to TRBJ2-3, with unresolved D. Per germline, CDR1 SGHTA and CDR2 FQGNSA. The CDR3 is made up of 12 amino acids. Trimming cost V 4 bases and J 7 bases, with 9 bases left between them. The CDR3 spells CASSYSIHTQYF. CDR3 coding DNA: TGTGCCAGCAGCTATTCTATCCATACGCAGTATTTT.

This chain joins TRBV11-2 and TRBJ1-2, with a weak D call TRBD1 (6 bases). The germline gives CDR1 SGHAT, CDR2 FQNNGV. This CDR3 has 14 amino acids. The ends were cut back, 7 bases at V and 3 bases at J, with 15 bases in the middle. CDR3 DNA sequence: TGTGCCAGCAAAAAAACAGGGACTGACTATGGCTACACCTTC. It translates to CASKKTGTDYGYTF.

The chain carries TRBV15 and TRBJ1-5; D not resolved. This CDR3 has 17 amino acids. Trimming stripped 0 bases from V and 7 bases from J, with 19 bases between. The germline CDR1 and CDR2 sequences are LNHNV and YYDKDF (reference sequence). This CDR3 is CATSREVGPRGGQPQHF. Here the CDR3 DNA reads TGTGCCACCAGCAGAGAAGTCGGTCCCCGCGGAGGGCAGCCCCAGCATTTT.

This CDR3 is CASSSWTNEDRDPDTQYF. CDR3 DNA sequence: TGTGCCAGCAGTTCCTGGACCAACGAGGACAGGGACCCAGATACGCAGTATTTT. V usage is TRBV28 and J usage is TRBJ2-3; 8 bases are shared with TRBD1. The CDR3 length is 18 residues. Per the germline V gene, CDR1 is MDHEN and CDR2 is SYDVKM. V gave up 4 bases and J gave up 4 bases; unmatched junction bases: 16.

This clone showed up just once. V and J are TRBV29-1 and TRBJ2-2, with D perhaps matching TRBD2 (5 bases). The CDR3 is 13 residues long. Trimming removed 3 bases at V and 6 bases at J, with 11 bases between. The germline gives CDR1 SQVTM, CDR2 ANQGSEA. The CDR3 coding sequence is TGCAGCGTTGACCTACTAGTACCCGGGGAGCTGTTTTTT. This encodes CSVDLLVPGELFF.

As for this clone: This sample also contains other DNA sequences that code for the same CDR3. The chain combines TRBV4-1 with TRBJ2-3; D is uncertain. Germline-derived CDR1 and CDR2 are MGHRA and YSYEKL. This CDR3 region has 14 residues. V lost 1 base to trimming and J lost 6 bases, with 11 bases between them. The CDR3 region is CASSQVSLTDTQYF. CDR3 bases: TGCGCCAGCAGCCAAGTGAGCCTGACGGATACGCAGTATTTT.

V and J are TRBV5-1 and TRBJ1-1; TRBD1 matches 7 bases. The CDR3 loop spans 14 amino acids. The junction had 3 bases not matched to a gene; V was cut back by 0 bases and J by 4 bases. The germline CDR1 and CDR2 sequences are SGHRS and YFSETQ. CDR3: CASSLEGAVTEAFF. The CDR3 DNA reads as TGCGCCAGCAGCTTGGAGGGGGCAGTCACTGAAGCTTTCTTT. Combining the CDR3 with reference TRBV5-1 and TRBJ1-1 gives the whole variable domain KAGVTQTPRYLIKTRGQQVTLSCSPISGHRSVSWYQQTPGQGLQFLFEYFSETQRNKGNFPGRFSGRQFSNSRSEMNVSTLELGDSALYLCASSLEGAVTEAFFGQGTRLTVV.

In its sample, this clone was seen once. This chain joins TRBV6-6 and TRBJ2-4; TRBD1 agrees at 9 bases. The CDR3 has 14 amino acids. Germline trimming cut 5 bases from V and 8 bases from J; bases unmatched to any gene: 7. The germline V gene encodes CDR1 MNHNY and CDR2 SVGAGI (reference sequence). Written as DNA, the CDR3 is TGTGCCAGCAGTAATAGACAGGGGGGTTACATTCAGTACTTC. This encodes CASSNRQGGYIQYF.

The chain links TRBV5-1 to TRBJ2-3; D possibly matches TRBD1 or TRBD2 (5 bases each). Trimming took 1 base from V and 2 from J, leaving 11 bases between them. The CDR3 is 15 amino acids. Germline assignment: CDR1 SGHRS and CDR2 YFSETQ. The CDR3 bases are TGCGCCAGCAGCTTGAAAACAGGACTCACAGATACGCAGTATTTT. It yields the protein CASSLKTGLTDTQYF.

The chain's CDR3 is CASTRGLAGGTGELFF. The CDR3 DNA reads as TGCGCCAGCACAAGGGGACTAGCGGGAGGGACCGGGGAGCTGTTTTTT. This sequence joins TRBV10-2 and TRBJ2-2; 16 bases are shared with TRBD2. Germline loops: CDR1 WSHSY, CDR2 SAAADI. V was pared by 7 bases and J by 5 bases, with 4 bases of the junction left unmatched. There are 16 residues in the CDR3.

J is TRBJ2-5 and V is TRBV11-3; 9 bases match TRBD2. CDR1 SGHNT and CDR2 YENEEA come from the germline V gene. J was trimmed by 5 bases and V by 4 bases; bases with no gene match: 5. The CDR3 has 14 amino acids. The CDR3 DNA reads as TGTGCCAGCAGCTCCGGGACTAGCTGGGAGACCCAGTACTTC. Translated: CASSSGTSWETQYF.

CDR3 coding DNA: TGTGCCAGCAGCCCATCACGACGTGGGACTAGCGGTTCCTACGAGCAGTACTTC. The encoded protein is CASSPSRRGTSGSYEQYF. The rearrangement joins TRBV7-8 to TRBJ2-7; TRBD2 aligns across 11 bases. With 5 bases clipped from V and 1 base from J, the junction kept 13 bases outside the gene matches. The CDR3 runs 18 residues. CDR1 is SGHVS, CDR2 FQNEAQ, per germline.